The rows below give T cell receptor beta chains drawn from one sample of a study of graft-versus-host responses after intestinal transplantation. Their recognized antigens are unknown. Sequencing used immunoSEQ multiplex PCR; TCRdb keeps in-frame clones, though not all of them. The table records about 82,000 clones, 91% of them present only once. Sequenced material: unstimulated CD4+ T cells sorted from spleen or lymph node cells, taken before intestinal transplant. Receptors were obtained from a human donor who received an intestinal transplant. Each CDR3 is given with its conserved first and last residue. A D gene is named only where the DNA matches it firmly. For some rows the clone size is stated as once, few or many, or as a class when expanded; others skip it.

cdr3_nt cdr3_aa d_call clone_size j_call v_call
TGTGCCAGCAGCCCACAGGGGTCCACCGGGGAGCTGTTTTTT CASSPQGSTGELFF TRBD1 NA TRBJ2-2 TRBV7-2
TGTGCCAGCTCGACCCTTGAAAGCACGGGGACTGAAGCTTTCTTT CASSTLESTGTEAFF NA NA TRBJ1-1 TRBV18
TGTGCCAGCAGCGCACTAGCCGCTCAAGAGACCCAGTACTTC CASSALAAQETQYF NA NA TRBJ2-5 TRBV7-2
TGTGCCAGCAGTGAAGCGCTGGACAGGGGGAATCAGCCCCAGCATTTT CASSEALDRGNQPQHF TRBD1 NA TRBJ1-5 TRBV2
TGTGCCAGTAGTATGACCGGGACTAATGAAAAACTGTTTTTT CASSMTGTNEKLFF NA NA TRBJ1-4 TRBV19
TGCAGCGTTATAACCGGGACAGGACTGAGTTGGTATTTT CSVITGTGLSWYF TRBD1 NA TRBJ2-3 TRBV29-1
TGTGCCAGCCTCATGATGGGCAGGGGGCAAGTTGAGCAGTTCTTC CASLMMGRGQVEQFF TRBD1 NA TRBJ2-1 TRBV11-2
TGCGCCAGCAGCCAAGAGGCAGGGACAACCGGGGAGCTGTTTTTT CASSQEAGTTGELFF NA once TRBJ2-2 TRBV4-3
TGTGCCAGCAGTGTAGGGGACAGGGGGTATGGCTACACCTTC CASSVGDRGYGYTF TRBD1 NA TRBJ1-2 TRBV25-1
TGTGCCAGCAGCTTAGCGGGACAGGGTTTATACAATGAGCAGTTCTTC CASSLAGQGLYNEQFF TRBD1 NA TRBJ2-1 TRBV7-2
TGTGCCAGCAGCTACGGGACAGGGCCCTACGAGCAGTACTTC CASSYGTGPYEQYF TRBD1 NA TRBJ2-7 TRBV7-2
TGCGCCAGCAGCTTGGGCCCCGAGAAGTTCTTC CASSLGPEKFF NA NA TRBJ2-1 TRBV5-1
TGTGCCTGGAGTGTAGACAACACAGATACGCAGTATTTT CAWSVDNTDTQYF NA NA TRBJ2-3 TRBV30
TGTGCCAGCAGTTCTGACAGGGTGGGCTACACCTTC CASSSDRVGYTF TRBD1 NA TRBJ1-2 TRBV2
TGTGCCATCAACTCGGGGGGACGCGATGAGCAGTTCTTC CAINSGGRDEQFF TRBD2 NA TRBJ2-1 TRBV10-3
TGTGCCAGTAGTCTACTCGGACAGGGGCGGAACTATGGCTACACCTTC CASSLLGQGRNYGYTF TRBD1 NA TRBJ1-2 TRBV19
TGCGCCAGCAGCCAAACAGGGGGCCAGGAGACCCAGTACTTC CASSQTGGQETQYF TRBD1 NA TRBJ2-5 TRBV5-1
TGCGCCAGCAGCCAGGCTGAATCCTCTCTCTACGAGCAGTACTTC CASSQAESSLYEQYF NA NA TRBJ2-7 TRBV4-1
TGCGCCAGCAGCCCCGGGACAGGCCTGGGGGCCAACGTCCTGACTTTC CASSPGTGLGANVLTF TRBD1 NA TRBJ2-6 TRBV5-1
TGCGCCAGCAGCTTGGCCCAGAACGCCGGGGAGCTGTTTTTT CASSLAQNAGELFF NA NA TRBJ2-2 TRBV5-1
TGCGCCAGCAGCTTGGCTACCGGCTCTGGGGCCAACGTCCTGACTTTC CASSLATGSGANVLTF NA NA TRBJ2-6 TRBV5-1
TGTGCCAGCAGCCAACGTTTCGGGGGGGTAGAGACCCAGTACTTC CASSQRFGGVETQYF TRBD2 NA TRBJ2-5 TRBV14
TGTGCCTGGAGTCGGGAGGGGCGAGATGGCTACACCTTC CAWSREGRDGYTF NA NA TRBJ1-2 TRBV30
TGCGCCAGCAGTGTTTTCCCTAGCGGGGGCCCCGGGGAGCTGTTTTTT CASSVFPSGGPGELFF TRBD2 once TRBJ2-2 TRBV10-2
TGTGCCAGCAACATAAAGGGGACCTACGAGCAGTACTTC CASNIKGTYEQYF NA NA TRBJ2-7 TRBV16
TGTGCCAGCGGGACAGGGGGTTCGAACACTGAAGCTTTCTTT CASGTGGSNTEAFF TRBD1 few TRBJ1-1 TRBV10-3
TGTGCCTGGAACCGGGGAGACATCTCCTACGAGCAGTACTTC CAWNRGDISYEQYF NA once TRBJ2-7 TRBV30
TGCAGCGTTGAATTTCTTACAGGGGACACTGAAGCTTTCTTT CSVEFLTGDTEAFF TRBD1 once TRBJ1-1 TRBV29-1
TGCAGCGTTTATGATAGCGGGGGGGCTTACGAGACCCAGTACTTC CSVYDSGGAYETQYF TRBD2 NA TRBJ2-5 TRBV29-1
TGTGCCAGCAGTGATTTAGGATCACTAGCGGACCTCTACGAGCAGTACTTC CASSDLGSLADLYEQYF TRBD2 NA TRBJ2-7 TRBV6-1
TGTGCCAGCAGCTTAGACTCAGGGGGCGTAGCACAACTTGGCTACACCTTC CASSLDSGGVAQLGYTF TRBD1 once TRBJ1-2 TRBV7-2
TGTGCCAGCAGCTTAGCAGTTACGGGGAACACTGAAGCTTTCTTT CASSLAVTGNTEAFF NA NA TRBJ1-1 TRBV7-2
TGTGCCAGCAGCCTGAGGCCAGGGGCCGGCGAGCAGTACTTC CASSLRPGAGEQYF NA NA TRBJ2-7 TRBV7-9
TGTGCCAGCAGCAAACAGGGGGCTGGCTACGAGCAGTACTTC CASSKQGAGYEQYF TRBD1 NA TRBJ2-7 TRBV7-9
TGTGCCAGCAGTTACAAGGATAACTATTCCTACGAGCAGTACTTC CASSYKDNYSYEQYF NA NA TRBJ2-7 TRBV6-8
TGTGCCAGCAGCTTAAGGGGGCCCATAAATGAGACCCAGTACTTC CASSLRGPINETQYF TRBD1 NA TRBJ2-5 TRBV7-9
TGCGCCAGCAGCCTTGGCCTAGGACAGAACACCGGGGAGCTGTTTTTT CASSLGLGQNTGELFF NA NA TRBJ2-2 TRBV5-1
TGTGCCTGGAGTGTACTAGCGGGGAGAGATGGGACGCAGTATTTT CAWSVLAGRDGTQYF TRBD2 NA TRBJ2-3 TRBV30
TGTGCCAGCAGCCGGGCCTACGAGCAGTACTTC CASSRAYEQYF NA NA TRBJ2-7 TRBV7-2
TGTGCCAGCAGTGACTCCGGTCGGTTTGGCTACACCTTC CASSDSGRFGYTF NA NA TRBJ1-2 TRBV6-4
TGTGCCAGCAGCCAAGTCGCTAGCGGGGGGCCGGGCTCCTACAATGAGCAGTTCTTC CASSQVASGGPGSYNEQFF TRBD2 NA TRBJ2-1 TRBV14